The 12 T cell receptor beta chains below were found in one sample sequenced in a study of blood T cell repertoires in COVID-19. Clones were sequenced by immunoSEQ multiplex PCR, and TCRdb holds only the in-frame ones, with some missing. The data show 80,000 to 85,000 clones, roughly four fifths seen once. Sequenced: peripheral blood. These receptors originate from a human donor in a cohort sampled during active COVID-19.

This chain links TRBV3-1 (or the pseudogene TRBV3-2) with TRBJ1-1; possibly TRBD1 for D (6 bases). Trimming pared 1 base from V and 0 bases from J, leaving 12 bases between. The CDR3 contains 16 residues. CDR1 and CDR2 from the germline V gene are LGHDT and YNNKEL (reference sequence). Here the CDR3 DNA reads TGTGCCAGCAGCCAAGGGGGGGGACATATGAACACTGAAGCTTTCTTT. It translates to CASSQGGGHMNTEAFF.

The V gene is TRBV11-2, the J gene TRBJ2-7; 7 nucleotides line up with TRBD2. J gave up 0 bases and V 6 bases, and 11 bases lay outside the gene matches. CDR1 is SGHAT and CDR2 is FQNNGV in the germline V gene. The CDR3 extends over 16 amino acids. Here the CDR3 reads CASSPLGGISSYEQYF. Written as DNA, the CDR3 is TGTGCCAGCAGTCCCCTGGGGGGGATTAGCTCCTACGAGCAGTACTTC.

The chain has TRBV6-6 and TRBJ1-1; D might be TRBD1 (5 bases). Germline V gene lookup returns CDR1 MNHNY and CDR2 SVGAGI (reference sequence). The CDR3 is 14 amino acids. Trimming left V 7 bases short and J 6 bases short, with 18 bases between. The CDR3, as DNA: TGTGCCAGCACCCTACAGCAGGGTAGGGCTGAAGCTTTCTTT. Translated, it gives CASTLQQGRAEAFF.

The rearrangement joins TRBV6-5 to TRBJ2-3; the match to TRBD2 covers 9 bases. V was clipped by 9 bases and J by 6 bases; unmatched bases: 7. This CDR3 is built from 13 residues. From germline, CDR1 is MNHEY and CDR2 SVGAGI. This chain's CDR3 is CASGTSGFDTQYF. The CDR3 nucleotides read TGTGCCAGTGGAACTAGCGGGTTTGATACGCAGTATTTT.

V gene TRBV25-1 combines with J gene TRBJ2-5; 10 bases are shared with TRBD2. Germline CDR1 reads MGHDK; CDR2 reads SYGVNS. The CDR3 loop spans 15 amino acids. The J segment lost 5 bases and the V segment lost 4 bases, leaving 7 bases of the junction unmatched. CDR3 amino acids: CASSVSGGLRETQYF. DNA of the CDR3: TGTGCCAGCAGTGTTAGCGGGGGGTTGCGCGAGACCCAGTACTTC.

This chain joins TRBV5-1 and TRBJ2-1; TRBD2 matches at 11 bases. V dropped 4 bases and J dropped 5; count of bases not matched to a gene: 14. Germline lookup yields CDR1 SGHRS and CDR2 YFSETQ. CDR3 length equals 18 residues. The CDR3 is CASSRAVSQGLADNEQFF. DNA for the CDR3: TGCGCCAGCAGCCGAGCGGTTTCCCAGGGACTAGCGGACAATGAGCAGTTCTTC.

The chain links TRBV9 to TRBJ2-2; 11 positions agree with TRBD2. Unmatched junction bases numbered 7, after V lost 4 bases and J lost 5 bases. Germline CDR1 is SGDLS and CDR2 is YYNGEE. The CDR3 consists of 16 residues. CDR3: CASSLGTSGKTGELFF. DNA of the CDR3: TGTGCCAGCAGCCTAGGGACTAGCGGAAAAACCGGGGAGCTGTTTTTT.

The chain couples TRBV9 to TRBJ2-1; D remains unclear. V was pared by 0 bases and J by 0 bases, with 13 bases between. The CDR3 runs to 17 residues. Germline V lookup: CDR1 SGDLS, CDR2 YYNGEE. Here the CDR3 reads CASSVDPHASSYNEQFF. In DNA, the CDR3 is TGTGCCAGCAGCGTAGATCCTCACGCGAGCTCCTACAATGAGCAGTTCTTC.

V is TRBV30 and J is TRBJ2-7; 12 bases fit TRBD1. The germline V gene has CDR1 GTSNPN and CDR2 SVGIG (reference sequence). The CDR3 loop spans 16 amino acids. V was pared by 2 bases and J by 7 bases, with 12 bases of the junction left unmatched. In nucleotides, the CDR3 is TGTGCCTGGAGTACGACTCCCCCGGGACAGGGGGCTGAGCAGTACTTC. Protein sequence: CAWSTTPPGQGAEQYF.

As for this clone: Compared with germline, one end of the junction differs, possibly owing to a read error. The gene calls are TRBV30 and TRBJ2-7; 7 bases fit TRBD1. Germline assignment: CDR1 GTSNPN and CDR2 SVGIG (reference sequence). CDR3 size: 14 residues. The CDR3 region is CDWDGTDPGSEQYF. CDR3 coding DNA: TGTGACTGGGACGGGACAGACCCAGGATCCGAGCAGTACTTC.

The table lists this clone with a count of one. This chain's CDR3 is CASSPPDSGQGLHTDTQYF. As DNA, the CDR3 is TGTGCCAGCTCACCACCTGACTCGGGACAGGGCTTACACACAGATACGCAGTATTTT. The chain employs TRBV18 and TRBJ2-3, with 9 bases aligning to TRBD1. Trimming at V came to 0 bases and at J to 2 bases, leaving 12 bases not matched to a gene. The CDR3 covers 19 residues. Germline V gene data show CDR1 as KGHSH and CDR2 as LQKENI. The variable domain in full, with the rest retrieved from reference TRBV18 and TRBJ2-3, is NAGVMQNPRHLVRRRGQEARLRCSPMKGHSHVYWYRQLPEEGLKFMVYLQKENIIDESGMPKERFSAEFPKEGPSILRIQQVVRGDSAAYFCASSPPDSGQGLHTDTQYFGPGTRLTVL.

The chain links TRBV14 to TRBJ2-4; tentative D call: TRBD1 (6 bases). Per germline, CDR1 SGHDN and CDR2 FVKESK. Trimming cost V 4 bases and J 7 bases, with 23 bases left between them. The CDR3 contains 17 residues. The CDR3 loop is CASSPLTPFQGTNIQYF. The CDR3 DNA follows: TGTGCCAGCAGCCCCCTAACACCCTTCCAGGGGACCAACATTCAGTACTTC. The full variable domain, in which reference TRBV14 and TRBJ2-4 provide the parts outside the CDR3, is EAGVTQFPSHSVIEKGQTVTLRCDPISGHDNLYWYRRVMGKEIKFLLHFVKESKQDESGMPNNRFLAERTGGTYSTLKVQPAELEDSGVYFCASSPLTPFQGTNIQYFGAGTRLSVL.